The sample holds many counts of the clone carrying this TCR beta chain. Its antigen is not identified. RNA transcripts yielded amplified TCR beta CDR3 regions. Primed by the HTBI set, a first-round RT-PCR was run on the TCR CDR3. One entry per CDR3 protein results from TCRdb running MiXCR on the multiplex PCR reads. The sample consists of approximately 630,000 distinct CDR3 sequences, roughly 15% of them appearing once. The entry originates in a study of T cells in Graves' hyperthyroidism and ophthalmopathy. Study results and caveats: Ophthalmopathy was predicted by the model a median of roughly 6.7 months ahead of onset. Most expanded thyroid clonotypes above 0.001 also appeared in blood.

Thyroid ultrasound, orbital computed tomography, clinical symptoms, and serum thyroxine and TRAb underpinned diagnoses. The specimen was blood. The origin of this receptor is a woman younger than 45 with Graves' hyperthyroidism.

Here the CDR3 reads CASSDLDRALSNPTQYF. In nucleotides, the CDR3 is TGTGCCAGCAGCGATCTCGACAGGGCTTTATCGAATCCTACGCAGTATTTT. The chain uses TRBV28 and TRBJ2-3; the match to TRBD1 covers 7 bases. Germline V gene sequence: CDR1 MDHEN, CDR2 SYDVKM. The trim removed 6 bases at V and 8 bases at J, leaving 20 bases unmatched. This CDR3 has 17 residues.